The clone carrying this T cell receptor (beta chain) was seen at least ten times. This specimen comes from a study of early T cells in non-severe SARS-CoV-2 infection. Turning to the study itself: Sequencing input comprised bulk RNA from unsorted whole blood; chain pairing was not available.

TCRdb called the 5' RACE reads again in MiXCR, with one record for every CDR3 protein. Of about 97,000 distinct CDR3 sequences listed, around 14% are singletons. This CDR3 has 15 amino acids. The V gene's germline CDR1 is SGHVS and CDR2 FNYEAQ. V was shortened by 3 bases and J by 0 bases, with 9 bases between the two germline ends. Sequenced input: whole blood. The rearrangement uses TRBV7-6 and TRBJ2-1; D is unclear. This TCR was sampled from an adult who was a healthcare worker with PCR-confirmed SARS-CoV-2 infection or an uninfected control (not recorded which). The CDR3 sequence: CASSLVLSSYNEQFF. In DNA form, the CDR3 reads TGTGCCAGCAGCTTGGTCCTAAGCTCCTACAATGAGCAGTTCTTC.